One sample yielded the 5 T cell receptor beta chains listed below, sequenced in a study of molecular identifiers for immune sequencing clone quantification. TCRdb independently ran MiXCR on the PCR reads; one entry per CDR3 protein. The sample records 60,000 to 70,000 distinct CDR3 sequences, 15% to 20% being singletons. Sequenced material: naive CD8+ T cells from blood, with Jurkat cell RNA spiked in. Stated subset: FACS-sorted CD8+CD4-CCR7+CD45RA+ naive T cells. Receptors were obtained from a human donor in good health. Some libraries in this study had Jurkat cell RNA spiked in.

Only a few counts were recorded for this clonotype. At one end the junction does not follow the germline gene, possibly because of a read error. The chain uses TRBV6-5 and TRBJ2-3, with D perhaps matching TRBD1 (6 bases). The germline gives CDR1 MNHEY, CDR2 SVGAGI. This CDR3 region has 14 residues. CDR3 bases: TGTGCCGGCAGTTTGGGGGCCCTCACAGATACGCAGTATTTT. Residues: CAGSLGALTDTQYF.

Points on this clonotype: Given a much more abundant clone one base away, this may be a read error. This chain uses TRBV12-3 or TRBV12-4 with TRBJ2-3, with 7 bases that match TRBD1. J gave up 2 bases and V 4 bases, and 3 bases lay outside the gene matches. The CDR3 extends over 14 amino acids. CDR3 DNA sequence: TGTGCCAGCAGTTCGGGGACAGTCACAGATACGCAGTATTTT. It yields the protein CASSSGTVTDTQYF.

This clonotype was seen only a few times. The gene calls are TRBV19 and TRBJ2-5; a possible D gene is TRBD1 (6 bases). Germline V CDR1 and CDR2: LNHDA, SQIVND (reference sequence). V lost 7 bases, J lost 10 bases, and 19 bases lay in between. The CDR3 runs 13 residues. The DNA for the CDR3 is TGTGCCAGTACCGGGACAACGGTTCGTGACCAGTACTTC. It translates to CASTGTTVRDQYF.

This clonotype was detected ten times or more. V gene TRBV7-9 combines with J gene TRBJ2-7, with a tentative D call TRBD1 (5 bases). V was shortened by 5 bases and J by 2 bases, with 13 bases between the two germline ends. Looked up from germline, CDR1 is SEHNR and CDR2 is FQNEAQ (reference sequence). CDR3 length: 14 residues. The CDR3 region is CASSPSGNAYEQYF. As DNA, the CDR3 is TGTGCCAGCAGCCCCTCAGGGAATGCCTACGAGCAGTACTTC.

This clonotype appeared a few times. Here the CDR3 omits its conserved ending phenylalanine or tryptophan, so a read error is the likely source. The rearrangement joins TRBV3-1 to TRBJ2-7; D remains unclear. Trimming cost V 8 bases and J 2 bases, with 10 bases left between them. This CDR3 contains 12 residues. Germline V gene lookup returns CDR1 LGHDT and CDR2 YNNKEL (reference sequence). DNA of the CDR3: TGTGCCAGCGAGAGGCCTGCCTACGAGCAGTACTTA. Residues: CASERPAYEQYL.